Listed here are 24 T cell receptor beta chains from one sample, sequenced in a study of spatial heterogeneity in lung cancer. TCRdb re-analysed the 5' RACE reads in MiXCR, keeping a single row per CDR3 protein. The repertoire holds some 80,000 distinct CDR3 sequences, with about 7.8% as singletons. Time point described: sample taken at primary tumor resection. Source: PBMCs, taken at surgery. Receptor source: a male donor with early-stage non-small cell lung cancer.

This chain links TRBV30 with TRBJ2-3, with D possibly TRBD1 on 5 matching bases. V lost 0 bases and J 3 bases, leaving 13 bases between the germline ends. CDR1 is GTSNPN, CDR2 SVGIG, per germline (reference sequence). This CDR3 comprises 15 residues. CDR3 nucleotides: TGTGCCTGGAGTGTATTTGCAGGGTTGACAGATACGCAGTATTTT. Protein product: CAWSVFAGLTDTQYF.

This clonotype was counted ten times or more. The chain carries TRBV10-3 and TRBJ2-2; D not resolved. The germline CDR1 and CDR2 sequences are ENHRY and SYGVKD. This CDR3 has 15 residues. V was shortened by 10 bases and J by 6 bases, with 21 bases between the two germline ends. Here the CDR3 DNA reads TGTGCCACCTGCGATTGGGCTCGAACACCCGGGGAGCTGTTTTTT. This gives the protein CATCDWARTPGELFF.

This clonotype was counted at least ten times. The V gene is TRBV24-1, the J gene TRBJ1-4, with D hard to call. With 5 bases removed from V and 4 bases from J, the gap between germline ends came to 16 bases. CDR3 length: 16 residues. From germline, CDR1 is KGHDR and CDR2 SFDVKD. The CDR3 here is CATSGGRGSLNEKLFF. Here the CDR3 DNA reads TGTGCCACCAGTGGAGGCCGAGGAAGTCTTAATGAAAAACTGTTTTTT.

There are many counts of this clonotype. The chain joins TRBV30 to TRBJ2-1; 9 bases line up with TRBD2. In germline, CDR1 is GTSNPN, CDR2 SVGIG (reference sequence). V dropped 1 base and J dropped 5; count of bases not matched to a gene: 6. The CDR3 has 15 residues. The CDR3 DNA is TGTGCCTGGAGTGCTCAGCGGGAGGTTAACAATGAGCAGTTCTTC. Protein sequence: CAWSAQREVNNEQFF.

This clonotype has only a few counts. The V call is TRBV12-3 or TRBV12-4, the J call TRBJ1-1, with D possibly being TRBD1 (6 bases). Between the trimmed V and J ends, which lost 6 bases and 3 bases, there was a span of 14 bases. The CDR3 loop spans 14 amino acids. The CDR3 spells CASRSNAGDTEAFF. Here the CDR3 DNA reads TGTGCCAGCAGGTCCAACGCAGGGGACACTGAAGCTTTCTTT.

In this sample, this clonotype turned up many times. The CDR3 bases are TGTGCCACCAGCAGAGCCCAGGGTGGGAGGAACACTGAAGCTTTCTTT. This gives the protein CATSRAQGGRNTEAFF. The J gene is TRBJ1-1, the V gene TRBV15, with TRBD1 as a possible D gene (5 bases). V was shortened by 1 base and J by 1 base, with 13 bases between the two germline ends. CDR1 and CDR2 from the germline V gene are LNHNV and YYDKDF (reference sequence). This CDR3 contains 16 residues.

The table lists this clonotype with many counts. The rearrangement joins TRBV2 to TRBJ1-2; TRBD1 matches at 9 bases. The CDR3 covers 16 residues. The V segment lost 1 base and the J segment 2 bases; nucleotides outside the gene matches: 5. CDR1 SNHLY and CDR2 FYNNEI come from the germline V gene. The CDR3 DNA is TGTGCCAGCAGTGAAGGGGACAGGGCAAGGAACTATGGCTACACCTTC. Translation: CASSEGDRARNYGYTF.

This clonotype occurred many times. The chain is built from TRBV7-2 and TRBJ2-3, with 8 bases matching TRBD1. The CDR3 contains 16 residues. Germline CDR1 reads SGHTA; CDR2 reads FQGNSA. Trimming took 2 bases from V and 5 from J; bases not matched to a gene: 9. The CDR3 loop is CASSLMGGTGGDTQYF. In DNA form, the CDR3 reads TGTGCCAGCAGCTTAATGGGCGGGACAGGTGGAGATACGCAGTATTTT.

The chain carries TRBV30 and TRBJ1-1; 10 nucleotides match TRBD1. Looked up from germline, CDR1 is GTSNPN and CDR2 is SVGIG (reference sequence). Unmatched junction bases numbered 9, after V lost 2 bases and J lost 0 bases. The CDR3 sequence is 17 residues long. Here the CDR3 reads CAWSPPGTGALNTEAFF. CDR3 bases: TGTGCCTGGAGTCCTCCCGGGACAGGGGCCTTGAACACTGAAGCTTTCTTT. Filled out from reference TRBV30 and TRBJ1-1, the complete variable domain reads SQTIHQWPATLVQPVGSPLSLECTVEGTSNPNLYWYRQAAGRGLQLLFYSVGIGQISSEVPQNLSASRPQDRQFILSSKKLLLSDSGFYLCAWSPPGTGALNTEAFFGQGTRLTVV.

In this sample, this clonotype turned up a few times. V usage is TRBV7-2 and J usage is TRBJ2-7, with D perhaps TRBD1 or TRBD2 (5 bases each). The CDR3 runs 15 residues. Germline V gene sequence: CDR1 SGHTA, CDR2 FQGNSA. The V and J ends lost 1 base and 2 bases respectively, with 12 bases between them. The CDR3 DNA reads as TGTGCCAGCAGCTTAGGCTCCGGGACCCCCTACGAGCAGTACTTC. The encoded protein is CASSLGSGTPYEQYF.

This chain connects TRBV7-9 to TRBJ2-5; D is perhaps TRBD1 (5 bases). Trimming stripped 0 bases from V and 5 bases from J, with 16 bases between. The CDR3 extends over 16 amino acids. The germline V gene has CDR1 SEHNR and CDR2 FQNEAQ (reference sequence). In DNA form, the CDR3 reads TGTGCCAGCAGCTTAGCGGGTAGGGGCTCGTGGGAGACCCAGTACTTC. Translation gives CASSLAGRGSWETQYF. Complete variable domain (other parts from reference TRBV7-9 and TRBJ2-5): DTGVSQNPRHKITKRGQNVTFRCDPISEHNRLYWYRQTLGQGPEFLTYFQNEAQLEKSRLLSDRFSAERPKGSFSTLEIQRTEQGDSAMYLCASSLAGRGSWETQYFGPGTRLLVL.

This clonotype appeared a few times. V and J are TRBV20-1 and TRBJ2-3; 8 bases are a match to TRBD2. CDR1 DFQATT and CDR2 SNEGSKA come from the germline V gene (reference sequence). The V and J ends lost 4 bases and 2 bases, in that order; junction bases with no gene match: 11. The CDR3 is made up of 16 amino acids. CDR3 nucleotides: TGCAGTGCTATAAGAAGAGCGGGAGAGATCACAGATACGCAGTATTTT. It specifies CSAIRRAGEITDTQYF.

This clonotype came up a few times. The chain combines TRBV5-1 with TRBJ2-3; 8 bases map to TRBD2. This CDR3 is built from 16 residues. Germline loops: CDR1 SGHRS, CDR2 YFSETQ. V lost 3 bases, J lost 3 bases, and 9 bases stayed unmatched. The CDR3 coding sequence is TGCGCCAGCAGCTGGGGGGCAGCGGGAGTGACAGATACGCAGTATTTT. Its translation: CASSWGAAGVTDTQYF.

This clonotype occurred many times. The CDR3 nucleotides read TGCAGCGCAGGGACAGGGGGAAGCTCCTACGAGCAGTACTTC. This codes for CSAGTGGSSYEQYF. This chain connects TRBV29-1 to TRBJ2-7, with 11 bases aligning to TRBD1. In germline, CDR1 is SQVTM, CDR2 ANQGSEA. This CDR3 has 14 amino acids. After removal of 7 bases from V and 0 bases from J, the junction contained 5 bases not matched to a gene.

The rearrangement links TRBV14 to TRBJ2-5; possibly TRBD1 for D (6 bases). The CDR3 contains 16 residues. In germline, CDR1 is SGHDN, CDR2 FVKESK. Trimming shortened V by 4 bases and J by 0 bases, and 15 bases separated the two germline ends. CDR3 protein: CASSRRLDRHQETQYF. As DNA, the CDR3 is TGTGCCAGCAGCCGGAGGCTGGACAGACACCAAGAGACCCAGTACTTC.

The chain joins TRBV12-3 or TRBV12-4 to TRBJ1-2, with 7 bases identical to TRBD1. The trim removed 6 bases at V and 8 bases at J, leaving 15 bases unmatched. This CDR3 has 15 amino acids. The CDR3 nucleotides are TGTGCCAGCAGGGCCACATTATCCACAGGGGAGGGCTACACCTTC. This translates into CASRATLSTGEGYTF.

The chain combines TRBV20-1 with TRBJ1-3; perhaps TRBD1 as D (6 bases). CDR1 is DFQATT and CDR2 is SNEGSKA in the germline V gene (reference sequence). V was clipped by 6 bases and J by 0 bases, with 15 bases between them. This CDR3 comprises 15 residues. CDR3: CSAQDSRYSGNTIYF. CDR3 nucleotide sequence: TGCAGTGCCCAGGACAGCCGGTACTCTGGAAACACCATATATTTT.

The V call is TRBV27, the J call TRBJ2-7; 7 nucleotides match TRBD1. V was clipped by 3 bases and J by 2 bases; unmatched bases: 10. CDR1 MNHEY and CDR2 SMNVEV come from the germline V gene (reference sequence). The length of the CDR3 is 16 residues. In DNA, the CDR3 is TGTGCCAGCAGTTTTAAGGGGGCAGGGATCGCCTACGAGCAGTACTTC. This gives the protein CASSFKGAGIAYEQYF.

V is TRBV11-2 and J is TRBJ2-1; TRBD2 might be the D (5 bases). CDR3 length equals 13 residues. CDR1 is SGHAT, CDR2 FQNNGV, per germline. The ends were cut back, 1 base at V and 7 bases at J, with 8 bases in the middle. The CDR3 region has the DNA TGTGCCAGCAGCTTAGGTATAGCGAATGAGCAGTTCTTC. It encodes CASSLGIANEQFF.

This clonotype was seen at least ten times. The chain uses TRBV7-2 and TRBJ2-7, with unresolved D. V lost 5 bases and J lost 2, with 13 bases in between. Germline CDR1 reads SGHTA; CDR2 reads FQGNSA. This CDR3 contains 14 residues. The CDR3 sequence is CASSPGRVPYEQYF. The CDR3 region has the DNA TGTGCCAGCAGCCCCGGAAGGGTCCCCTACGAGCAGTACTTC.

Ten or more counts support this clonotype. The chain recombines TRBV6-1 with TRBJ2-4; D unclear. The CDR3 sequence is 14 residues long. V was cut by 7 bases and J by 0 bases, with 10 bases left in between. Germline V CDR1 and CDR2: MNHNS, SASEGT. The CDR3 reads CASTQGIAKNIQYF. The CDR3 coding sequence is TGTGCCAGCACCCAAGGAATAGCCAAAAACATTCAGTACTTC.

The rearrangement uses TRBV20-1 and TRBJ2-3; no firm D call. V lost 2 bases, J lost 3 bases, and 6 bases lay in between. The CDR3 totals 12 residues. Per germline, CDR1 DFQATT and CDR2 SNEGSKA (reference sequence). CDR3 in DNA: TGCAGTGCTAGACAAGAAACAGATACGCAGTATTTT. This translates into CSARQETDTQYF.

This clonotype has at least ten counts. V usage is TRBV20-1 and J usage is TRBJ2-1; no reliable D call. The germline CDR1 and CDR2 sequences are DFQATT and SNEGSKA (reference sequence). The CDR3 runs to 11 residues. Trimming stripped 1 base from V and 10 bases from J, with 8 bases between. The CDR3 DNA reads as TGCAGTGCTAGAGTCGGTCTGGAGCAGTTCTTC. Translating it yields CSARVGLEQFF.

The rearrangement links TRBV5-4 to TRBJ2-5, with 9 bases matching TRBD2. After removal of 2 bases from V and 2 bases from J, the junction contained 4 bases not matched to a gene. This CDR3 region has 15 residues. Germline CDR1 SGHNT, CDR2 YYREEE (reference sequence). This CDR3 reads CASSLRREGQETQYF. DNA for the CDR3: TGTGCCAGCAGCTTACGGCGGGAGGGTCAAGAGACCCAGTACTTC.